This record covers a single T cell receptor (beta chain). The data originate from a study of cytomegalovirus exposure and HLA in healthy donors. Germline trimming cut 6 bases from V and 2 bases from J; bases unmatched to any gene: 8. The CDR3 spans 15 residues. Per germline, CDR1 MNHEY and CDR2 SMNVEV (reference sequence). Donors sampled were nominally healthy, though unrecorded immune exposures were likely. The PCR made use of 60 Vbeta and 13 Jbeta primers. Repertoires were generated with immunoSEQ multiplex PCR, while TCRdb's copy carries only in-frame clones and drops some. The sample has approximately 160,000 clones; around 66% are singletons.

This TCR came from a woman aged 25 to 39 in good health and CMV-seropositive. The sequenced material came from PBMCs. The chain has TRBV27 and TRBJ2-7; 9 nucleotides align to TRBD1. CDR3 DNA sequence: TGTGCCAGCAGCCGGGACAGGGTGTGGGCCTACGAGCAGTACTTC. The encoded protein is CASSRDRVWAYEQYF.